These 30 T cell receptor beta chains were all obtained from the same sample, sequenced in a study of a mutant IDH1 vaccine in newly diagnosed glioma. Produced via immunoSEQ multiplex PCR; TCRdb's table is partial and in-frame only. The sample carries about 65,000 clones, approximately 84% recorded once. Time point defined: week 23, last vaccination. The vaccine gave 300 ug of a 20-mer mutant IDH1 peptide subcutaneously per dose. Their target antigens are unknown. The specimen was PBMCs, collected from a glioma patient whose treatment included an IDH1 peptide vaccine. Source of these receptors: a young man with glioma.

This chain uses TRBV18 with TRBJ2-5; TRBD2 is a possible D gene (7 bases). Germline V gives CDR1 KGHSH, CDR2 LQKENI. Trimming shortened V by 8 bases and J by 2 bases, and 12 bases separated the two germline ends. This CDR3 has 13 residues. This chain's CDR3 is CASEGGLQETQYF. In DNA, the CDR3 is TGTGCCAGCGAGGGGGGGCTACAAGAGACCCAGTACTTC.

V usage is TRBV11-2 and J usage is TRBJ2-6; no clear D gene. The germline CDR1 and CDR2 sequences are SGHAT and FQNNGV. The CDR3 consists of 16 residues. With 1 base removed from V and 0 bases from J, the gap between germline ends came to 7 bases. DNA of the CDR3: TGTGCCAGCAGCTTAGTACCGGGCTCTGGGGCCAACGTCCTGACTTTC. It yields the protein CASSLVPGSGANVLTF. The full variable domain, its missing parts supplied by reference TRBV11-2 and TRBJ2-6, is EAGVAQSPRYKIIEKRQSVAFWCNPISGHATLYWYQQILGQGPKLLIQFQNNGVVDDSQLPKDRFSAERLKGVDSTLKIQPAKLEDSAVYLCASSLVPGSGANVLTFGAGSRLTVL.

J is TRBJ1-1 and V is TRBV28; no clear D gene. This CDR3 has 11 residues. V lost 2 bases to trimming and J lost 14 bases, with 12 bases between them. The germline CDR1 and CDR2 sequences are MDHEN and SYDVKM. CDR3 sequence: CASSLTRRRFF. The CDR3 DNA sequence: TGTGCCAGCAGTTTAACCCGCCGACGGTTCTTT. Full variable domain (rest looked up from reference TRBV28 and TRBJ1-1): DVKVTQSSRYLVKRTGEKVFLECVQDMDHENMFWYRQDPGLGLRLIYFSYDVKMKEKGDIPEGYSVSREKKERFSLILESASTNQTSMYLCASSLTRRRFFGQGTRLTVV.

This clone was seen a handful of times. The chain employs TRBV9 and TRBJ1-2; D is ambiguous. This CDR3 contains 16 residues. V was pared by 3 bases and J by 3 bases, with 18 bases between. Looked up from germline, CDR1 is SGDLS and CDR2 is YYNGEE. The CDR3 region is CASSAQRRSFDYGYTF. CDR3 DNA sequence: TGTGCCAGCAGCGCTCAAAGGAGGAGTTTCGACTATGGCTACACCTTC.

In DNA, the CDR3 is TGTGCCAGCAGCCAAGTGGTGGGTGAAGGACATAACTACGAGCAGTACTTC. Protein: CASSQVVGEGHNYEQYF. The chain joins TRBV11-2 to TRBJ2-7, with a possible D match to TRBD1 (5 bases). The CDR3 sequence is 17 residues long. V lost 5 bases, J lost 3 bases, and 23 bases lay in between. Germline assignment: CDR1 SGHAT and CDR2 FQNNGV.

The chain is built from TRBV19 and TRBJ2-3; D possibly corresponds to TRBD2 (6 bases). The CDR3 is made up of 15 amino acids. Germline lookup yields CDR1 LNHDA and CDR2 SQIVND (reference sequence). V was cut by 4 bases and J by 4 bases, with 15 bases left in between. The CDR3 reads CASSTSHGGSDTQYF. CDR3 DNA sequence: TGTGCCAGTAGTACCTCCCATGGGGGGTCAGATACGCAGTATTTT.

The chain combines TRBV5-1 with TRBJ2-3; D uncertain. There are 14 residues in the CDR3. The V gene's germline CDR1 is SGHRS and CDR2 YFSETQ. The V end was cut by 4 bases, the J end by 5 bases, with 14 bases between. The CDR3 spells CASSPAGVRDTQYF. Written as DNA, the CDR3 is TGCGCCAGCAGCCCCGCTGGGGTCAGAGATACGCAGTATTTT. The entire variable domain, with the rest obtained from reference TRBV5-1 and TRBJ2-3, is as follows: KAGVTQTPRYLIKTRGQQVTLSCSPISGHRSVSWYQQTPGQGLQFLFEYFSETQRNKGNFPGRFSGRQFSNSRSEMNVSTLELGDSALYLCASSPAGVRDTQYFGPGTRLTVL.

The chain uses TRBV6-5 and TRBJ1-2; no firm D call. The CDR3 contains 15 residues. The germline gives CDR1 MNHEY, CDR2 SVGAGI. Trimming took 6 bases from V and 0 from J, leaving 14 bases between them. Here the CDR3 DNA reads TGTGCCAGCAGCCCTTACACGCCAACTAACTATGGCTACACCTTC. Residues: CASSPYTPTNYGYTF.

The rearrangement links TRBV5-1 to TRBJ2-1; maybe TRBD1 (5 bases). V lost 3 bases, J lost 0 bases, and 13 bases lay in between. CDR3 length: 16 residues. The germline V gene has CDR1 SGHRS and CDR2 YFSETQ. The CDR3 sequence: CASSWQGSGSYNEQFF. CDR3 DNA: TGCGCCAGCAGCTGGCAGGGCAGTGGCTCCTACAATGAGCAGTTCTTC.

CDR3 region: CASSNRQGINQPQHF. The CDR3 DNA is TGTGCCAGCAGTAACCGACAGGGGATCAATCAGCCCCAGCATTTT. This chain connects TRBV27 to TRBJ1-5, with TRBD1 identical over 8 bases. The CDR3 runs 15 residues. The junction had 6 bases not matched to a gene; V was cut back by 5 bases and J by 3 bases. Germline assignment: CDR1 MNHEY and CDR2 SMNVEV (reference sequence).

V gene TRBV27 combines with J gene TRBJ1-5; no definite D call. The CDR3 sequence is 13 residues long. Germline V CDR1 and CDR2: MNHEY, SMNVEV (reference sequence). V was clipped by 0 bases and J by 5 bases, with 5 bases between them. CDR3 amino acids: CASSLSLDQPQHF. CDR3 nucleotide sequence: TGTGCCAGCAGTTTATCATTGGATCAGCCCCAGCATTTT.

The V and J genes are TRBV5-5 and TRBJ2-5; 8 nucleotides agree with TRBD2. Germline CDR1 reads SGHKS; CDR2 reads YYEKEE (reference sequence). With V trimmed by 4 bases and J by 5 bases, 7 bases remained unmatched. CDR3 length equals 14 residues. The CDR3 DNA reads as TGTGCCAGCAGCCTGGGACTAGGGGGTGAGACCCAGTACTTC. Protein product: CASSLGLGGETQYF.

In this sample, this clone turned up once. The chain combines TRBV5-4 with TRBJ2-3, with TRBD2 matching 10 bases. With V trimmed by 2 bases and J by 6 bases, 0 bases remained unmatched. The length of the CDR3 is 13 residues. Germline lookup yields CDR1 SGHNT and CDR2 YYREEE (reference sequence). The CDR3 DNA reads TGTGCCAGCAGCTTAGCGGGGGGGGATACGCAGTATTTT. Protein sequence: CASSLAGGDTQYF.

This rearrangement joins TRBV7-9 to TRBJ2-1, with 10 bases lining up with TRBD2. The CDR3 totals 18 residues. In germline, CDR1 is SEHNR, CDR2 FQNEAQ (reference sequence). Germline trimming cut 4 bases from V and 4 bases from J; bases unmatched to any gene: 13. The CDR3 sequence: CASSYPSGSGGLYNEQFF. The CDR3, as DNA: TGTGCCAGCAGCTACCCGAGCGGTAGCGGGGGGCTATACAATGAGCAGTTCTTC. Full variable domain (remainder filled in from reference TRBV7-9 and TRBJ2-1): DTGVSQNPRHKITKRGQNVTFRCDPISEHNRLYWYRQTLGQGPEFLTYFQNEAQLEKSRLLSDRFSAERPKGSFSTLEIQRTEQGDSAMYLCASSYPSGSGGLYNEQFFGPGTRLTVL.

The rearrangement joins TRBV5-8 to TRBJ1-2, with D possibly matching TRBD1 (5 bases). The CDR3 runs 13 residues. Germline assignment: CDR1 SGHTS and CDR2 YDEGEE. V was clipped by 4 bases and J by 4 bases, with 11 bases between them. The CDR3 DNA is TGTGCCAGCAGCCCGTCAGGGTTCTATGGCTACACCTTC. It encodes CASSPSGFYGYTF.

J is TRBJ2-7 and V is TRBV19, with a possible D match to TRBD1 (7 bases). Trimming removed 5 bases at V and 0 bases at J, with 14 bases between. The germline gives CDR1 LNHDA, CDR2 SQIVND (reference sequence). This CDR3 is 15 amino acids long. CDR3 nucleotide sequence: TGTGCCAGTAGTTGGCAGGGGGGAAGCTCCTACGAGCAGTACTTC. Protein: CASSWQGGSSYEQYF. Variable domain in full (rest from reference TRBV19 and TRBJ2-7): DGGITQSPKYLFRKEGQNVTLSCEQNLNHDAMYWYRQDPGQGLRLIYYSQIVNDFQKGDIAEGYSVSREKKESFPLTVTSAQKNPTAFYLCASSWQGGSSYEQYFGPGTRLTVT.

The V call is TRBV6-1, the J call TRBJ2-7, with 12 nucleotides matching TRBD2. V lost 0 bases to trimming and J lost 3 bases; unmatched junction nucleotides: 0. Germline CDR1 reads MNHNS; CDR2 reads SASEGT. This CDR3 is built from 15 residues. In nucleotides, the CDR3 is TGTGCCAGCAGTGAAGCGACTAGCGGGGGCTACGAGCAGTACTTC. Encoded protein: CASSEATSGGYEQYF.

The chain employs TRBV5-8 and TRBJ2-2; 8 bases agree with TRBD2. The CDR3 runs 17 residues. Germline assignment: CDR1 SGHTS and CDR2 YDEGEE. The V gene end was trimmed by 2 bases and the J gene end by 5 bases; junction bases not matched to a gene: 11. CDR3 protein: CASSLLAGGTVTGELFF. The CDR3 bases are TGTGCCAGCAGCTTACTTGCGGGGGGTACCGTAACCGGGGAGCTGTTTTTT.

This chain connects TRBV5-1 to TRBJ2-2; TRBD2 matches at 11 bases. V shed 1 base, J shed 4 bases, and the junction held 3 bases outside the gene matches. The germline V gene has CDR1 SGHRS and CDR2 YFSETQ. CDR3 size: 16 residues. The CDR3 loop reads CASSLTSGGLTGELFF. CDR3 nucleotide sequence: TGCGCCAGCAGCTTGACTAGCGGGGGACTCACCGGGGAGCTGTTTTTT.

The chain uses TRBV2 and TRBJ1-2; D not resolved. Germline CDR1 and CDR2: SNHLY and FYNNEI. Trimming left V 7 bases short and J 6 bases short, with 18 bases between. The CDR3 runs to 14 residues. The CDR3 DNA reads as TGTGCCAGCACCTCCCCTCTAATACTAAATGGCTACACCTTC. Protein sequence: CASTSPLILNGYTF.

The rearrangement uses TRBV10-3 and TRBJ1-2, with TRBD1 matching 7 bases. The V gene end was trimmed by 6 bases and the J gene end by 4 bases; junction bases not matched to a gene: 8. The CDR3 consists of 14 residues. The germline V gene has CDR1 ENHRY and CDR2 SYGVKD. CDR3 in amino acids: CAISQDRTPYGYTF. CDR3 in DNA: TGTGCCATCAGCCAGGACAGGACCCCCTATGGCTACACCTTC.

This clone was observed a single time. The chain is built from TRBV21-1 and TRBJ2-5; the table's D call TRBD2 went unverified against the DNA. TRBV21-1 is a recognized pseudogene. The CDR3 runs to 16 residues. As DNA, the CDR3 is TGTGCCAGCAGCGGACGTAAGGCGGGTCACCAAGAGACCCAGTACTTC. Its protein is CASSGRKAGHQETQYF.

The V and J genes are TRBV19 and TRBJ1-5, with D perhaps TRBD1 (6 bases). CDR1 and CDR2 from the germline V gene are LNHDA and SQIVND (reference sequence). Trimming left V 4 bases short and J 4 bases short, with 17 bases between. The CDR3 totals 16 residues. CDR3 sequence reads: CASSRGRAGENQPQHF. The CDR3 coding sequence is TGTGCCAGTAGTAGGGGGCGGGCAGGGGAGAATCAGCCCCAGCATTTT.

This clone came up once. This chain connects TRBV19 to TRBJ2-2, with D possibly TRBD1 on 6 matching bases. Germline assignment: CDR1 LNHDA and CDR2 SQIVND (reference sequence). There are 17 residues in the CDR3. The V end lost 5 bases, the J end lost 4 bases, and 20 bases lay between the germline ends. As DNA, the CDR3 is TGTGCCAGTAGTCCCCTTTGGGGGCGCGTTACCACCGGGGAGCTGTTTTTT. As protein: CASSPLWGRVTTGELFF.

The rearrangement links TRBV19 to TRBJ2-7; tentatively, D is TRBD1 or TRBD2 (5 bases each). The CDR3 is 14 residues long. Trimming shortened V by 6 bases and J by 3 bases, and 15 bases separated the two germline ends. CDR1 and CDR2 from the germline V gene are LNHDA and SQIVND (reference sequence). The chain's CDR3 is CASSTSGQDYEQYF. DNA for the CDR3: TGTGCCAGTAGCACATCGGGGCAGGACTACGAGCAGTACTTC.

This rearrangement joins TRBV5-1 to TRBJ2-3; D unresolved. Trimming removed 2 bases from V and 3 bases from J, with 7 bases in between. The CDR3 contains 13 residues. Germline CDR1 reads SGHRS; CDR2 reads YFSETQ. The CDR3, as DNA: TGCGCCAGCAGCTTAGGGCTAACAGATACGCAGTATTTT. Protein sequence: CASSLGLTDTQYF.

The chain employs TRBV6-1 and TRBJ2-1, with 11 bases lining up with TRBD2. The CDR3 consists of 14 residues. The V gene's germline CDR1 is MNHNS and CDR2 SASEGT. After removal of 2 bases from V and 6 bases from J, the junction contained 0 bases not matched to a gene. As DNA, the CDR3 is TGTGCCAGCAGTGAACTAGCGGGGGGCAATGAGCAGTTCTTC. Protein sequence: CASSELAGGNEQFF.

The chain carries TRBV6-1 and TRBJ2-7, with D possibly matching TRBD2 (5 bases). V lost 5 bases to trimming and J lost 2 bases, with 16 bases between them. Germline V gene lookup returns CDR1 MNHNS and CDR2 SASEGT. The length of the CDR3 is 15 residues. The CDR3 loop reads CASSLEGGRTYEQYF. CDR3 coding DNA: TGTGCCAGCAGTTTAGAGGGTGGCAGAACCTACGAGCAGTACTTC.

This clone showed up just a few times. This chain connects TRBV4-2 to TRBJ1-1; no firm D call. Germline CDR1 reads LGHNA; CDR2 reads YNFKEQ. With 0 bases removed from V and 5 bases from J, the gap between germline ends came to 10 bases. CDR3 length: 14 residues. This CDR3 is CASSQDRVGTEAFF. Written as DNA, the CDR3 is TGTGCCAGCAGCCAAGATCGCGTGGGAACTGAAGCTTTCTTT.

This chain connects TRBV7-9 to TRBJ2-7, with D perhaps assigned TRBD1 or TRBD2 (5 bases each). Germline V lookup: CDR1 SEHNR, CDR2 FQNEAQ (reference sequence). V was shortened by 1 base and J by 3 bases, with 16 bases between the two germline ends. The CDR3 is 16 residues long. CDR3 nucleotides: TGTGCCAGCAGCTTAGGGGTAGGGGACGGAGACTACGAGCAGTACTTC. Its translation is CASSLGVGDGDYEQYF.